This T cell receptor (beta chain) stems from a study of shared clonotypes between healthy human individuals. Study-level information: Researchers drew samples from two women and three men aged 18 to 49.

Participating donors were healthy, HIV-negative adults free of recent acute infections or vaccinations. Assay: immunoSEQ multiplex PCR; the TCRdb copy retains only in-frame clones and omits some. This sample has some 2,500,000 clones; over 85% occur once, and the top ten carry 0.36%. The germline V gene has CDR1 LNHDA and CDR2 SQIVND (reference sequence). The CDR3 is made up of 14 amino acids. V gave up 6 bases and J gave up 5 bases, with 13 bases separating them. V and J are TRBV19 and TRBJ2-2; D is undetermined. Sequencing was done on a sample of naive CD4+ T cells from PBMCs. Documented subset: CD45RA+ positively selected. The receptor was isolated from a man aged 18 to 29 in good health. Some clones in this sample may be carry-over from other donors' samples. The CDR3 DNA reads TGTGCCAGTAGCCCCCGGTTGTGGACCGGGGAGCTGTTTTTT. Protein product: CASSPRLWTGELFF. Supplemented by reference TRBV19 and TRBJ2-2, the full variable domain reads DGGITQSPKYLFRKEGQNVTLSCEQNLNHDAMYWYRQDPGQGLRLIYYSQIVNDFQKGDIAEGYSVSREKKESFPLTVTSAQKNPTAFYLCASSPRLWTGELFFGEGSRLTVL.